This T cell receptor beta chain derives from a study of T cell responses to AZD1222 COVID-19 vaccine. Some clones are missing from TCRdb's copy, which holds only in-frame ones; the method was immunoSEQ multiplex PCR. The sample holds around 120,000 clones; just over 85% are singletons and the top ten take under 20%. In regard to this clone: No antigen is known for it.

Findings and limits, study-wide: No day 14 peak samples; only post-peak repertoires were characterized. The study identified only six AZD1222 recipients as seropositive at baseline. Donors were largely white British and mainly female; clonal diversity was possibly underestimated.

There are 18 residues in the CDR3. Looked up from germline, CDR1 is SGHRS and CDR2 is YFSETQ. Trimming removed 1 base at V and 8 bases at J, with 25 bases between. J is TRBJ2-1 and V is TRBV5-1; maybe TRBD1 (5 bases). The receptor was derived from an adult in good health. Sample: peripheral blood, taken on day 0 of MenACWY control vaccination. The CDR3 here is CASSLLVVGKGQGDEQFF. DNA of the CDR3: TGCGCCAGCAGCTTGCTAGTAGTTGGTAAGGGTCAGGGCGATGAGCAGTTCTTC. The full variable domain, with the rest looked up from reference TRBV5-1 and TRBJ2-1, is KAGVTQTPRYLIKTRGQQVTLSCSPISGHRSVSWYQQTPGQGLQFLFEYFSETQRNKGNFPGRFSGRQFSNSRSEMNVSTLELGDSALYLCASSLLVVGKGQGDEQFFGPGTRLTVL.